These T cell receptor beta chains were read from a single sample in a study of T-cell memory formation after mild COVID-19. TCRdb redid the calling of the 5' RACE reads with MiXCR, one entry per CDR3 protein. Here the sample spans around 310,000 distinct CDR3 sequences, about 15% being singletons. Sequencing used PBMCs or a T cell subset sorted from them (not recorded which). The receptors stem from a man younger than 35 who had mild COVID-19 (a few samples of this study predate the infection). Cell type and time point are not known. The CDR3 runs from the conserved cysteine through the conserved F or W. Each record gives: CDR3 length, J gene, D gene, clone size, V gene, CDR3 protein, CDR3 DNA. D genes are given only for firm matches. Some rows have no size entry. The others give once, few or many, or a class for an expanded clone.

>14|TRBJ2-7|TRBD1|NA|TRBV11-2
CASSYRDRVYEQYF
TGTGCCAGCAGCTACCGGGACAGGGTCTACGAGCAGTACTTC
>14|TRBJ1-5|NA|few|TRBV2
CASNDKGVEQPQHF
TGTGCCAGCAATGATAAGGGGGTCGAACAGCCCCAGCATTTT
>15|TRBJ2-1|TRBD2|many|TRBV5-1
CASSLQRGGPNEQFF
TGCGCCAGCAGCCTACAGCGGGGGGGCCCAAATGAGCAGTTCTTC
>11|TRBJ2-3|NA|NA|TRBV24-1
CATSLWDTQYF
TGTGCCACCAGTTTGTGGGATACGCAGTATTTT
>14|TRBJ1-5|TRBD1|NA|TRBV4-2
CASSHGTGGWPQHF
TGTGCCAGCAGCCACGGGACAGGGGGTTGGCCCCAGCATTTT
>13|TRBJ1-4|NA|NA|TRBV29-1
CSVDSGQGEKLFF
TGCAGCGTTGACTCAGGTCAAGGTGAAAAACTGTTTTTT
>13|TRBJ2-3|NA|NA|TRBV7-2
CASSPRVSDTQYF
TGTGCCAGCAGCCCTCGCGTATCAGATACGCAGTATTTT
>15|TRBJ2-2|TRBD1|NA|TRBV4-2
CASSSPGQGIGELFF
TGTGCCAGCAGCTCCCCGGGACAGGGGATCGGGGAGCTGTTTTTT
>17|TRBJ2-3|TRBD2|once|TRBV12-3/TRBV12-4
CASNQIAGGLGADTQYF
TGTGCCAGCAACCAGATAGCGGGGGGGCTGGGTGCAGATACGCAGTATTTT
>15|TRBJ1-2|NA|few|TRBV6-5
CASSYPGGANYGYTF
TGTGCCAGCAGTTACCCCGGCGGGGCGAACTATGGCTACACCTTC
>14|TRBJ2-7|NA|many|TRBV12-3/TRBV12-4
CASSLEGSSYEQYF
TGTGCCAGCAGTTTGGAGGGGAGCTCCTACGAGCAGTACTTC
>14|TRBJ2-3|NA|NA|TRBV30
CAWSESTNTDTQYF
TGTGCCTGGAGTGAATCTACGAACACAGATACGCAGTATTTT
>13|TRBJ1-2|NA|few|TRBV7-2
CASSPTGGGGYTF
TGTGCCAGCAGCCCCACGGGAGGAGGTGGCTACACCTTC
>16|TRBJ2-3|NA|NA|TRBV27
CASTAGQDFPPDTQYF
TGTGCCTCAACGGCGGGTCAAGACTTCCCACCAGATACGCAGTATTTT
>14|TRBJ2-7|NA|few|TRBV6-5
CASSYSGPPYEQYF
TGTGCCAGCAGTTACTCAGGGCCTCCCTACGAGCAGTACTTC
>13|TRBJ2-5|TRBD1|once|TRBV28
CASSSVQGETQYF
TGTGCCAGCAGTTCAGTACAGGGGGAGACCCAGTACTTC
>15|TRBJ2-5|NA|NA|TRBV12-3/TRBV12-4
CASSHQGAGQETQYF
TGTGCCAGCAGTCACCAGGGCGCGGGGCAAGAGACCCAGTACTTC
>15|TRBJ1-2|NA|many|TRBV6-2/TRBV6-3
CASSYDAGSNYGYTF
TGTGCCAGCAGTTACGACGCCGGATCAAACTATGGCTACACCTTC
>15|TRBJ1-1|TRBD1|few|TRBV27
CASSGPGQLNTEAFF
TGTGCCAGCAGTGGACCGGGACAGTTGAACACTGAAGCTTTCTTT
>12|TRBJ2-3|NA|NA|TRBV9
CASSETGDTQYF
TGTGCCAGCAGCGAAACCGGGGATACGCAGTATTTT
>15|TRBJ1-2|NA|NA|TRBV6-6
CASSYPRAEYYGYTF
TGTGCCAGCAGTTACCCCCGGGCGGAATACTATGGCTACACCTTC
>15|TRBJ1-1|TRBD1|NA|TRBV5-1
CASSFIYRGDTEAFF
TGCGCCAGCAGCTTTATTTACAGGGGGGACACTGAAGCTTTCTTT
>13|TRBJ2-5|TRBD2|NA|TRBV20-1
CSARGGFQETQYF
TGCAGTGCTCGCGGGGGTTTCCAAGAGACCCAGTACTTC
>20|TRBJ2-6|TRBD1|few|TRBV10-3
CAISPGTVSTYLSGANVLTF
TGTGCCATCAGTCCCGGGACAGTCTCAACTTATCTCTCTGGGGCCAACGTCCTGACTTTC
>15|TRBJ2-3|TRBD2|NA|TRBV20-1
CSARPGGPVSDTQYF
TGCAGTGCTAGACCGGGGGGGCCGGTCTCAGATACGCAGTATTTT
>14|TRBJ2-5|TRBD1|once|TRBV29-1
CSVALDRGVETQYF
TGCAGCGTTGCACTCGACAGGGGAGTTGAGACCCAGTACTTC
>13|TRBJ2-5|TRBD1|NA|TRBV6-5
CASRAGTVRTQYF
TGTGCCAGCAGGGCCGGGACAGTGAGGACCCAGTACTTC
>19|TRBJ2-5|TRBD2|few|TRBV3-1
CASSPRFQGLAGEQETQYF
TGTGCCAGCAGCCCCCGATTTCAAGGACTAGCGGGGGAGCAAGAGACCCAGTACTTC
>15|TRBJ2-3|TRBD1|many|TRBV7-9
CASSLGTGRTDTQYF
TGTGCCAGCAGCCTCGGGACAGGGAGGACAGATACGCAGTATTTT
>13|TRBJ2-2|NA|NA|TRBV14
CASSFWDAGELFF
TGTGCCAGCAGCTTCTGGGACGCCGGGGAGCTGTTTTTT
>14|TRBJ2-7|TRBD1|NA|TRBV10-3
CAIRDGQGTYEQYF
TGTGCCATCAGAGATGGACAGGGAACCTACGAGCAGTACTTC
>14|TRBJ2-2|TRBD2|few|TRBV29-1
CSVVGLGFPGELFF
TGCAGCGTTGTAGGACTAGGATTCCCCGGGGAGCTGTTTTTT